These 5 T cell receptor beta chains were all obtained from the same sample, sequenced in a study of blood T cell repertoires in COVID-19. Repertoires were generated with immunoSEQ multiplex PCR, while TCRdb's copy carries only in-frame clones and drops some. The top ten clones hold approximately 3.6% of a sample with over 45,000 clones, 80% to 90% of them seen once. Sequencing was carried out using peripheral blood. The source of these receptors is a man in his forties with COVID-19, enrolled during active disease.

This chain joins TRBV5-1 and TRBJ2-2; TRBD1 aligns across 9 bases. The CDR3 is 13 amino acids. Germline V CDR1 and CDR2: SGHRS, YFSETQ. The junction had 3 bases not matched to a gene; V was cut back by 4 bases and J by 8 bases. This CDR3 is CASSTGQGGELFF. The DNA of the CDR3 is TGCGCCAGCAGCACGGGACAGGGTGGGGAGCTGTTTTTT.

The gene calls are TRBV28 and TRBJ1-1, with D possibly being TRBD1 (6 bases). V was pared by 5 bases and J by 11 bases, with 15 bases between. Looked up from germline, CDR1 is MDHEN and CDR2 is SYDVKM. This CDR3 contains 12 residues. CDR3 nucleotide sequence: TGTGCCAGCAGTCCCCTTAAGGGGGAGGCTTTCTTT. Its protein product is CASSPLKGEAFF.

This clone appeared a few times. J is TRBJ2-7 and V is TRBV5-1, with 7 bases that match TRBD2. The germline gives CDR1 SGHRS, CDR2 YFSETQ. V shed 2 bases, J shed 3 bases, and the junction held 8 bases outside the gene matches. The length of the CDR3 is 15 residues. The CDR3: CASSFGGSAVYEQYF. Here the CDR3 DNA reads TGCGCCAGCAGCTTCGGGGGGTCCGCAGTCTACGAGCAGTACTTC.

V gene TRBV18 combines with J gene TRBJ1-3, with 7 bases matching TRBD1. This CDR3 is 17 amino acids long. Germline V gives CDR1 KGHSH, CDR2 LQKENI. J lost 1 base, V lost 1 base, and 7 bases had no gene match. DNA of the CDR3: TGTGCCAGCTCACCACTCACGGGACAGCCATCTGGAAACACCATATATTTT. Translated, it gives CASSPLTGQPSGNTIYF.

The V call is TRBV7-9, the J call TRBJ2-7, with D unresolved. V was trimmed by 4 bases and J by 1 base, leaving 14 bases between them. This CDR3 contains 15 residues. Germline loops: CDR1 SEHNR, CDR2 FQNEAQ (reference sequence). This CDR3 is CASSSVVSGSYEQYF. CDR3 in DNA: TGTGCCAGCAGCTCGGTCGTGTCCGGGTCCTACGAGCAGTACTTC.